The entry that follows covers one T cell receptor (beta chain) sequence. The method was immunoSEQ multiplex PCR; TCRdb's version includes in-frame clones alone and lacks a portion of them. In the table there are around 200,000 clones, around 91% of which are singletons. Germline V CDR1 and CDR2: SGHNT, YENEEA. The CDR3 is made up of 13 amino acids. Deletions cut 4 bases from V and 3 bases from J, with 9 bases between. The sample is drawn from a study of control samples from healthy donors and cancer patients. The chain carries TRBV11-3 and TRBJ1-2; TRBD1 is a possible D gene (6 bases). Material: blood. The sequence was obtained from a woman aged 25 to 45 in good health. CDR3 DNA sequence: TGTGCCAGCAGCTCGGACAGAGACTATGGCTACACCTTC. This sequence encodes CASSSDRDYGYTF.